The next 11 T cell receptor beta chains were all read from a single sample in a study of shared clonotypes between healthy human individuals. Naive CD8 populations comprised CD45RO-negative cells positively selected for CCR7, excluding terminally differentiated effector memory CD45RA+ cells. Method: immunoSEQ multiplex PCR; TCRdb's copy keeps in-frame clones and lacks some. The sample carries a few hundred thousand clones, around 95% recorded once. The sample comprised naive CD8+ T cells sorted from blood. These receptors all stem from a woman aged 25 to 39 in good health.

V usage is TRBV29-1 and J usage is TRBJ1-1; D is undetermined. This CDR3 comprises 12 residues. Deletions cut 1 base from V and 4 bases from J, with 7 bases between. Germline V gives CDR1 SQVTM, CDR2 ANQGSEA. DNA for the CDR3: TGCAGCGTTGAAGCCACCCTCACTGAAGCTTTCTTT. Its protein is CSVEATLTEAFF.

Regarding this clone: This CDR3 is also generated by other DNA sequences in the sample. This rearrangement joins TRBV5-1 to TRBJ2-7; tentative D call: TRBD1 (5 bases). The germline V and J ends were trimmed by 4 bases and 3 bases, with 5 bases remaining between them. This CDR3 comprises 11 residues. CDR1 SGHRS and CDR2 YFSETQ come from the germline V gene. CDR3 loop: CASSQGYEQYF. For the CDR3, the DNA is TGCGCCAGCAGCCAGGGCTACGAGCAGTACTTC. The entire variable domain, with the rest obtained from reference TRBV5-1 and TRBJ2-7, is as follows: KAGVTQTPRYLIKTRGQQVTLSCSPISGHRSVSWYQQTPGQGLQFLFEYFSETQRNKGNFPGRFSGRQFSNSRSEMNVSTLELGDSALYLCASSQGYEQYFGPGTRLTVT.

The chain uses TRBV28 and TRBJ1-1; TRBD1 is a possible D gene (6 bases). Trimming removed 4 bases at V and 1 base at J, with 19 bases between. The CDR3 covers 17 residues. CDR1 is MDHEN and CDR2 is SYDVKM in the germline V gene. The CDR3 here is CASSSMYSDRKNTEAFF. The DNA for the CDR3 is TGTGCCAGCAGTTCAATGTACTCCGACAGGAAGAACACTGAAGCTTTCTTT.

The chain combines TRBV19 with TRBJ1-1; D uncertain. Trimming stripped 2 bases from V and 1 base from J, with 11 bases between. Germline CDR1 is LNHDA and CDR2 is SQIVND (reference sequence). The CDR3 totals 15 residues. CDR3 bases: TGTGCCAGTAGTATAATGTGGCTGGGGAACACTGAAGCTTTCTTT. It encodes CASSIMWLGNTEAFF.

The chain combines TRBV19 with TRBJ1-1; D is ambiguous. Germline V gene lookup returns CDR1 LNHDA and CDR2 SQIVND (reference sequence). V lost 4 bases to trimming and J lost 3 bases, with 21 bases between them. The CDR3 spans 17 residues. The CDR3 sequence: CASSTSWVQSRDTEAFF. The CDR3 region has the DNA TGTGCCAGTAGTACCTCCTGGGTACAGAGTCGAGACACTGAAGCTTTCTTT. Full variable domain (missing parts from reference TRBV19 and TRBJ1-1): DGGITQSPKYLFRKEGQNVTLSCEQNLNHDAMYWYRQDPGQGLRLIYYSQIVNDFQKGDIAEGYSVSREKKESFPLTVTSAQKNPTAFYLCASSTSWVQSRDTEAFFGQGTRLTVV.

V gene TRBV2 combines with J gene TRBJ2-7; D is unresolved. The V gene lost 5 bases and the J gene lost 3 bases, with 8 bases spanning the gap. CDR1 SNHLY and CDR2 FYNNEI come from the germline V gene. This CDR3 is 12 amino acids long. CDR3 DNA sequence: TGTGCCAGCAGTCTACAAGACTACGAGCAGTACTTC. Encoded protein: CASSLQDYEQYF.

This chain links TRBV5-1 with TRBJ1-2; 7 bases match TRBD1. V gave up 4 bases and J gave up 1 base; unmatched junction bases: 10. The germline CDR1 and CDR2 sequences are SGHRS and YFSETQ. The CDR3 loop spans 16 amino acids. The CDR3 protein is CASSIDPGTVNYGYTF. Written as DNA, the CDR3 is TGCGCCAGCAGCATAGATCCCGGGACAGTTAACTATGGCTACACCTTC.

The CDR3: CASSQDWLAGSDTQYF. As DNA, the CDR3 is TGCGCCAGCAGCCAAGATTGGCTAGCGGGATCAGATACGCAGTATTTT. The V and J genes are TRBV4-1 and TRBJ2-3; 9 bases line up with TRBD2. In germline, CDR1 is MGHRA, CDR2 YSYEKL. The V and J ends lost 0 bases and 4 bases, in that order; junction bases with no gene match: 5. The CDR3 has 16 amino acids.

J is TRBJ2-7 and V is TRBV5-8; 9 bases fit TRBD2. Germline-derived CDR1 and CDR2 are SGHTS and YDEGEE. V lost 10 bases, J lost 5 bases, and 7 bases stayed unmatched. This CDR3 has 12 residues. CDR3 in amino acids: CAHRREGNEQYF. CDR3 bases: TGTGCCCACAGGCGGGAGGGGAACGAGCAGTACTTC.

The chain has TRBV18 and TRBJ2-1; unclear D gene. This CDR3 comprises 15 residues. The V gene's germline CDR1 is KGHSH and CDR2 LQKENI. Trimming took 3 bases from V and 0 from J, leaving 9 bases between them. CDR3 protein: CASSPTRHSYNEQFF. DNA of the CDR3: TGTGCCAGCTCACCCACGAGGCACTCCTACAATGAGCAGTTCTTC.

J is TRBJ2-1 and V is TRBV4-1; D possibly corresponds to TRBD1 (5 bases). V was cut by 0 bases and J by 1 base, with 7 bases left in between. The CDR3 has 15 residues. CDR1 MGHRA and CDR2 YSYEKL come from the germline V gene. For the CDR3, the DNA is TGCGCCAGCAGCCAAGAGGGGCTGTCCTACAATGAGCAGTTCTTC. This gives the protein CASSQEGLSYNEQFF.